This TCR beta chain was observed in a study of blood T cell repertoires in COVID-19. At the level of the study: The United States, Italy and Spain provided the acute and convalescent COVID-19 samples.

Cohorts were based on clinical histories the participants reported. Original handling: Amplified reference gene primers provided the basis for estimating nucleated cell counts. Here immunoSEQ multiplex PCR was the method, and the copy in TCRdb shows in-frame clones only, minus some. The V and J calls and clone size come from that table; D and trimming were worked out from the DNA. The sample consists of 150,000 to 200,000 clones, more than 65% of them appearing once. Trimming removed 0 bases from V and 10 bases from J, with 16 bases in between. The CDR3 spans 16 residues. CDR1 is LGHNA and CDR2 is YNFKEQ in the germline V gene.

The TCR sequence derives from a woman aged 50 to 65 with acute COVID-19. The chain links TRBV4-2 to TRBJ1-6; D ambiguous. Specimen: PBMCs or T cells enriched from blood (not recorded which). The CDR3 nucleotides read TGTGCCAGCAGCCAAGATTCGGAGAACCGAGTGTCACCCCTCCACTTT. Its protein is CASSQDSENRVSPLHF.